This entry concerns a single T cell receptor beta chain. These data originate in a study of control samples from healthy donors and cancer patients. Here immunoSEQ multiplex PCR was the method, and the copy in TCRdb shows in-frame clones only, minus some. The sample has under 150,000 clones, about 95% seen once; the top ten hold 3.6%. Per the germline V gene, CDR1 is LGHNA and CDR2 is YSLEER. V shed 0 bases and J shed 5 bases, with 14 bases lying between them. The CDR3 covers 15 residues. The sequence was collected from a man aged 25-40 years in good health. The V call is TRBV4-3, the J call TRBJ2-7; tentative D call: TRBD1 (5 bases). Specimen: blood. Written as DNA, the CDR3 is TGCGCCAGCAGCCAAGAAGGGGCTGGGTGGCACGAGCAGTACTTC. Translating it yields CASSQEGAGWHEQYF.